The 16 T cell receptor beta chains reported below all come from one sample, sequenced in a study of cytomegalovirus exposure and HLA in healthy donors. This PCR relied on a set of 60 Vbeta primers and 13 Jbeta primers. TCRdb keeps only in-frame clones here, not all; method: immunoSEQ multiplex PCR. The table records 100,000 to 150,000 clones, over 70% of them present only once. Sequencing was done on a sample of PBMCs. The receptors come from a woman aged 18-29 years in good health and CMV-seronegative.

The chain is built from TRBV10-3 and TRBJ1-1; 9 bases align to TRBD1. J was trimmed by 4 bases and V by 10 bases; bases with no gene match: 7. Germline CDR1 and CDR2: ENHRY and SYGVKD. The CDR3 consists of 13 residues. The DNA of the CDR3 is TGTGCCAGCGGGGGACAGGGAAGCACTGAAGCTTTCTTT. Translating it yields CASGGQGSTEAFF.

For the CDR3, the DNA is TGCGCCAGCAGCTTGGAGGGCAGGGTCGTAAGTGGCTACACCTTC. Protein sequence: CASSLEGRVVSGYTF. The gene calls are TRBV5-1 and TRBJ1-2; D is possibly TRBD1 (5 bases). Trimming removed 0 bases at V and 7 bases at J, with 16 bases between. This CDR3 has 15 amino acids. Germline V gene lookup returns CDR1 SGHRS and CDR2 YFSETQ.

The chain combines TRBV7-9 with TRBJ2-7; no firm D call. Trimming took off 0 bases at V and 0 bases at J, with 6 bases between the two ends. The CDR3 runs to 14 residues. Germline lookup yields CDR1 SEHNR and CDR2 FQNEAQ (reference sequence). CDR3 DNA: TGTGCCAGCAGCTTAGCCCCCCGCTCCTACGAGCAGTACTTC. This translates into CASSLAPRSYEQYF.

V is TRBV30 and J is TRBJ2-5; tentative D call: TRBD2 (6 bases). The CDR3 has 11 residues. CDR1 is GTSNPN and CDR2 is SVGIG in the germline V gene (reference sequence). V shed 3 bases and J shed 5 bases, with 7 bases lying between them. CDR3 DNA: TGTGCCTGGAGGAGCGGGGAGACCCAGTACTTC. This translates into CAWRSGETQYF.

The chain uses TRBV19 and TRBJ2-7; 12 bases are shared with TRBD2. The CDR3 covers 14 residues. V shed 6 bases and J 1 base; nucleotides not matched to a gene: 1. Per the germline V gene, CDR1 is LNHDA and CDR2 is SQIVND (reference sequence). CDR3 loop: CASSGLAGSYEQYF. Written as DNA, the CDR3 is TGTGCCAGTAGCGGACTAGCGGGGTCCTACGAGCAGTACTTC.

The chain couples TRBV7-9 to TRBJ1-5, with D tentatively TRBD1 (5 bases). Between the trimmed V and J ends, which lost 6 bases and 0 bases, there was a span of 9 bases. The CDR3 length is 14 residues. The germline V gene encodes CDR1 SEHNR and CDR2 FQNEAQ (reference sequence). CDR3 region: CASSRGGSNQPQHF. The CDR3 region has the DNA TGTGCCAGCAGTCGGGGGGGTAGCAATCAGCCCCAGCATTTT.

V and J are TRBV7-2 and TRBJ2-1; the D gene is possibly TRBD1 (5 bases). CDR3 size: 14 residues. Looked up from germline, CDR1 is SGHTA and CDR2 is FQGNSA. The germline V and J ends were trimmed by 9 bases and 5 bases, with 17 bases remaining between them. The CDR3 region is CASIQALGHNEQFF. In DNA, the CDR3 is TGTGCCAGTATACAGGCCTTAGGGCACAATGAGCAGTTCTTC.

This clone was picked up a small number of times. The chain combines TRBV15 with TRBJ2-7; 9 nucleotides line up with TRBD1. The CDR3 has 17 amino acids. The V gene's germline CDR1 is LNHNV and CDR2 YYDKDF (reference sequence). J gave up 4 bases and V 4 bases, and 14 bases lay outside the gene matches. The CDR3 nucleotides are TGTGCCACCAGCACGGAGATCCTAGGACAGGGGAAATACGAGCAGTACTTC. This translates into CATSTEILGQGKYEQYF.

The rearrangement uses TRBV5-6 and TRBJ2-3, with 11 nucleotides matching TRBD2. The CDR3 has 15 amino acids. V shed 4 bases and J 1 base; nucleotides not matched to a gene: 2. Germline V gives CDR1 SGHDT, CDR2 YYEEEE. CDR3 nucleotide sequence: TGTGCCAGCAGCCTACTAGCGGGGGGCACAGATACGCAGTATTTT. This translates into CASSLLAGGTDTQYF.

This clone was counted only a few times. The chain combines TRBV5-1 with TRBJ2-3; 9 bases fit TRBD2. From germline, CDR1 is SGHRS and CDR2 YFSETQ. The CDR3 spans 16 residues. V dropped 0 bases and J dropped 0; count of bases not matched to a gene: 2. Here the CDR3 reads CASSLGLAVSTDTQYF. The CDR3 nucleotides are TGCGCCAGCAGCTTGGGACTAGCGGTGAGCACAGATACGCAGTATTTT.

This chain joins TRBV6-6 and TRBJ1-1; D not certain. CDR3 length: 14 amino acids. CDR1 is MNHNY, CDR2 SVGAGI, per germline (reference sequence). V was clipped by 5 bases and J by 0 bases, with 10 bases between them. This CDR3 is CASSPSPLNTEAFF. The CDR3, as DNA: TGTGCCAGCAGTCCCTCCCCTCTGAACACTGAAGCTTTCTTT.

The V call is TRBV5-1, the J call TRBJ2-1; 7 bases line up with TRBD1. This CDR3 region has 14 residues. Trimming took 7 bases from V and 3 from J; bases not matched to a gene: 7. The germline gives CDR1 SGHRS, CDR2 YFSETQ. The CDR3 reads CASQRDSLYNEQFF. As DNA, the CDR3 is TGCGCCAGCCAACGGGACAGTCTCTACAATGAGCAGTTCTTC.

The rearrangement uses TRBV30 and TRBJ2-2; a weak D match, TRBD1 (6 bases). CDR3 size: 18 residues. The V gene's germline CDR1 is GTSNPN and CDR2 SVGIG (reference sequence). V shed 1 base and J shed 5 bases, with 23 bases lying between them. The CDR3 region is CAWSASTPRGRITGELFF. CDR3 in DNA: TGTGCCTGGAGTGCCTCGACCCCCAGGGGAAGAATAACCGGGGAGCTGTTTTTT.

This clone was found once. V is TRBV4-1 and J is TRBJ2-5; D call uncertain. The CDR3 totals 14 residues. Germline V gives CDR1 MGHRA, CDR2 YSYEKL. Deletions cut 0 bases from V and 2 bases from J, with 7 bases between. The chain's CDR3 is CASSQEQTQETQYF. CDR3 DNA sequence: TGCGCCAGCAGCCAAGAGCAGACTCAAGAGACCCAGTACTTC.

CDR3: CAWRVLSGRTSYEQYF. CDR3 DNA: TGTGCCTGGAGAGTCCTTAGCGGGAGGACGTCCTACGAGCAGTACTTC. V gene TRBV30 combines with J gene TRBJ2-7; 10 bases match TRBD2. The CDR3 loop spans 16 amino acids. J lost 1 base, V lost 3 bases, and 9 bases had no gene match. CDR1 GTSNPN and CDR2 SVGIG come from the germline V gene (reference sequence).

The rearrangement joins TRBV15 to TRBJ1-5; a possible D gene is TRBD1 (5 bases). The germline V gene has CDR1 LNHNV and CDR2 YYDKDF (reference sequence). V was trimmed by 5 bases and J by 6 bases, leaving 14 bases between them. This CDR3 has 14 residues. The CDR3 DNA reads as TGTGCCACCAGCCCTCGGGGGGATCTTCAGCCCCAGCATTTT. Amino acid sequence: CATSPRGDLQPQHF.